One and the same sample provided the 29 T cell receptor beta chains below, sequenced in a study of blood T cells in healthy people across ages. Then a second PCR, running about 7 to 11 cycles, was carried out with a sample-barcoded 5' primer and a J-beta primer mix. Each CDR3 protein gets one entry after TCRdb re-called the 5' RACE reads with MiXCR. The sample includes under 800,000 distinct CDR3 sequences, roughly 45% of them seen just once. Source material: blood. The receptors originated from a woman aged 55-70 years in good health.

This sequence joins TRBV28 and TRBJ1-2; 10 bases align to TRBD1. V dropped 11 bases and J dropped 2; count of bases not matched to a gene: 8. This CDR3 contains 14 residues. Germline V lookup: CDR1 MDHEN, CDR2 SYDVKM. Here the CDR3 reads CAVYRGQGNYGYTF. The CDR3 nucleotides read TGTGCCGTCTACCGGGGACAGGGGAACTATGGCTACACCTTC.

The chain recombines TRBV6-2 or TRBV6-3 with TRBJ2-2; a weak D match, TRBD2 (5 bases). The CDR3 has 14 residues. CDR1 is MNHEY and CDR2 is SVGEGT in the germline V gene. V was trimmed by 7 bases and J by 3 bases, leaving 12 bases between them. CDR3 coding DNA: TGTGCCAGCAAGGATCAGGACTACACCGGGGAGCTGTTTTTT. This gives the protein CASKDQDYTGELFF.

The chain links TRBV6-5 to TRBJ1-6; D unresolved. The CDR3 is 14 amino acids. Germline V gene lookup returns CDR1 MNHEY and CDR2 SVGAGI. The V end was cut by 4 bases, the J end by 7 bases, with 11 bases between. In DNA form, the CDR3 reads TGTGCCAGCAGTTGGGAGCTAAAGAATTCACCCCTCCACTTT. Its protein product is CASSWELKNSPLHF.

The rearrangement joins TRBV4-3 to TRBJ1-2; D remains unclear. The V end was cut by 7 bases, the J end by 3 bases, with 18 bases between. The CDR3 is 15 residues long. Per germline, CDR1 LGHNA and CDR2 YSLEER. The DNA for the CDR3 is TGCGCCAGCAAACCAAGCTCCGGGATCGACTATGGCTACACCTTC. Residues: CASKPSSGIDYGYTF.

This clonotype was seen a handful of times. CDR3 in DNA: TGTGCCAGCTCACCTCCTACAGGGGGTAGGACTGAAGCTTTCTTT. Its protein product is CASSPPTGGRTEAFF. V gene TRBV18 combines with J gene TRBJ1-1; 8 bases are a match to TRBD1. Per the germline V gene, CDR1 is KGHSH and CDR2 is LQKENI. The CDR3 runs to 15 residues. The junction had 8 bases not matched to a gene; V was cut back by 3 bases and J by 5 bases.

The sample holds a few counts of this clonotype. This chain connects TRBV20-1 to TRBJ2-7; TRBD2 agrees at 8 bases. This CDR3 has 14 residues. CDR1 DFQATT and CDR2 SNEGSKA come from the germline V gene (reference sequence). The CDR3 spells CTPKVTSGPYEQYF. DNA of the CDR3: TGCACCCCGAAGGTTACTAGCGGACCCTACGAGCAGTACTTC.

The sample holds a few counts of this clonotype. The chain recombines TRBV12-3 or TRBV12-4 with TRBJ2-1; 7 positions match TRBD1. The CDR3 extends over 13 amino acids. V lost 6 bases, J lost 9 bases, and 8 bases stayed unmatched. CDR3 sequence reads: CASSRPPGGEQFF. The CDR3 coding sequence is TGTGCCAGCAGCCGACCGCCAGGGGGTGAGCAGTTCTTC.

In its sample, this clonotype was seen a few times. The chain links TRBV18 to TRBJ2-7; a possible D gene is TRBD1 (5 bases). CDR1 is KGHSH, CDR2 LQKENI, per germline. V gave up 4 bases and J gave up 3 bases, with 19 bases separating them. The CDR3 runs 16 residues. CDR3 DNA: TGTGCCAGCTCACTTGTCCAGGGAACCACTAACTACGAGCAGTACTTC. This codes for CASSLVQGTTNYEQYF.

This clonotype has only a few counts. The chain joins TRBV3-1 to TRBJ1-2; D is uncertain. V lost 1 base, J lost 6 bases, and 6 bases lay in between. CDR1 LGHDT and CDR2 YNNKEL come from the germline V gene (reference sequence). The CDR3 has 12 amino acids. CDR3 sequence reads: CASSQGRHGYTF. CDR3 nucleotide sequence: TGTGCCAGCAGCCAAGGACGCCATGGCTACACCTTC.

CDR3 region: CASSFSFFNSPLHF. In nucleotides, the CDR3 is TGTGCCAGCAGTTTTTCCTTTTTCAATTCACCCCTCCACTTT. This rearrangement joins TRBV28 to TRBJ1-6; D ambiguous. Trimming removed 3 bases from V and 7 bases from J, with 10 bases in between. Germline V gives CDR1 MDHEN, CDR2 SYDVKM. This CDR3 has 14 amino acids.

V usage is TRBV3-1 and J usage is TRBJ2-7, with 13 nucleotides matching TRBD2. V gave up 0 bases and J gave up 3 bases; unmatched junction bases: 2. From germline, CDR1 is LGHDT and CDR2 YNNKEL (reference sequence). The CDR3 contains 16 residues. The CDR3 protein is CASSQDGLAGDYEQYF. In DNA form, the CDR3 reads TGTGCCAGCAGCCAAGATGGACTAGCGGGAGACTACGAGCAGTACTTC.

The chain is built from TRBV10-3 and TRBJ2-5; 13 nucleotides align to TRBD2. The J call may be wrong; the DNA end is better matched by TRBJ2-7. Germline assignment: CDR1 ENHRY and CDR2 SYGVKD. CDR3 length: 18 amino acids. This CDR3 reads CAISERTSGRVVVDEQYF. The DNA for the CDR3 is TGTGCCATCAGTGAAAGGACTAGCGGGAGAGTTGTAGTTGACGAGCAGTACTTC.

V usage is TRBV5-1 and J usage is TRBJ2-7, with 10 bases identical to TRBD2. With V trimmed by 2 bases and J by 3 bases, 11 bases remained unmatched. CDR3 size: 17 residues. Germline values: CDR1 SGHRS, CDR2 YFSETQ. The chain's CDR3 is CASSLAGGRNDLYEQYF. As DNA, the CDR3 is TGCGCCAGCAGCTTAGCGGGAGGGCGGAATGATCTCTACGAGCAGTACTTC. Full variable domain (missing parts from reference TRBV5-1 and TRBJ2-7): KAGVTQTPRYLIKTRGQQVTLSCSPISGHRSVSWYQQTPGQGLQFLFEYFSETQRNKGNFPGRFSGRQFSNSRSEMNVSTLELGDSALYLCASSLAGGRNDLYEQYFGPGTRLTVT.

J is TRBJ2-1 and V is TRBV15; 11 bases map to TRBD2. CDR1 LNHNV and CDR2 YYDKDF come from the germline V gene (reference sequence). The CDR3 totals 16 residues. J was trimmed by 7 bases and V by 1 base; bases with no gene match: 6. CDR3 coding DNA: TGTGCCACCAGCAGAGGTATAGCGGGGGGGGAAAATGAGCAGTTCTTC. Its protein is CATSRGIAGGENEQFF.

This clonotype was seen a few times. This sequence joins TRBV3-1 and TRBJ2-5; perhaps TRBD1 as D (6 bases). Germline-derived CDR1 and CDR2 are LGHDT and YNNKEL (reference sequence). The V gene lost 5 bases and the J gene lost 1 base, with 11 bases spanning the gap. The length of the CDR3 is 14 residues. The CDR3 is CASSTPGVQETQYF. The CDR3 DNA sequence: TGTGCCAGCAGCACCCCAGGGGTCCAAGAGACCCAGTACTTC.

A note on this clonotype: Germline and junction disagree at one end, which may indicate a read error. V gene TRBV6-5 combines with J gene TRBJ2-3; D is perhaps TRBD1 (7 bases). The germline V gene encodes CDR1 MNHEY and CDR2 SVGAGI. The CDR3 sequence is 15 residues long. The CDR3 DNA is TGTGCCGGCAGTAGGCCCCAGGGGGGCACAGATACACAGTATTTT. It specifies CAGSRPQGGTDTQYF.

V usage is TRBV29-1 and J usage is TRBJ2-3; no clear D gene. Germline CDR1 SQVTM, CDR2 ANQGSEA. The CDR3 sequence is 16 residues long. Deletions cut 5 bases from V and 3 bases from J, with 21 bases between. The CDR3 protein is CSVLLGFFKLTDTQYF. The CDR3 region has the DNA TGCAGCGTTCTCCTTGGGTTTTTCAAACTGACAGATACGCAGTATTTT.

The rearrangement links TRBV20-1 to TRBJ1-4, with 7 bases identical to TRBD1. The length of the CDR3 is 14 residues. The ends lost 4 bases at V and 6 bases at J; junction bases unmatched: 8. Germline V gene data show CDR1 as DFQATT and CDR2 as SNEGSKA (reference sequence). The CDR3 spells CSAKGGGAHEKLFF. CDR3 nucleotides: TGCAGTGCTAAAGGGGGCGGAGCTCATGAAAAACTGTTTTTT.

V and J are TRBV18 and TRBJ1-5; D is unresolved. This CDR3 is built from 13 residues. Germline CDR1 is KGHSH and CDR2 is LQKENI. The V and J ends lost 3 bases and 4 bases respectively, with 7 bases between them. For the CDR3, the DNA is TGTGCCAGCTCACCGAACGAGAATCAGCCCCAGCATTTT. Translating gives CASSPNENQPQHF.

V gene TRBV7-9 combines with J gene TRBJ1-2; 11 nucleotides agree with TRBD1. J was trimmed by 7 bases and V by 8 bases; bases with no gene match: 6. The CDR3 is 13 amino acids. Germline CDR1 is SEHNR and CDR2 is FQNEAQ (reference sequence). The CDR3 protein is CASLPGTGGGYTF. As DNA, the CDR3 is TGTGCCAGCTTACCCGGGACAGGGGGTGGCTACACCTTC. The full variable domain, in which reference TRBV7-9 and TRBJ1-2 provide the parts outside the CDR3, is DTGVSQNPRHKITKRGQNVTFRCDPISEHNRLYWYRQTLGQGPEFLTYFQNEAQLEKSRLLSDRFSAERPKGSFSTLEIQRTEQGDSAMYLCASLPGTGGGYTFGSGTRLTVV.

The chain carries TRBV9 and TRBJ2-1, with D perhaps matching TRBD1 (5 bases). Germline loops: CDR1 SGDLS, CDR2 YYNGEE. V lost 6 bases and J lost 0, with 16 bases in between. The CDR3 spans 16 residues. This CDR3 is CASTFSQESSYNEQFF. Written as DNA, the CDR3 is TGTGCCAGCACCTTCTCACAGGAGAGCTCCTACAATGAGCAGTTCTTC.

J is TRBJ1-1 and V is TRBV4-2; the D gene is possibly TRBD1 (6 bases). CDR1 is LGHNA and CDR2 is YNFKEQ in the germline V gene. V was shortened by 0 bases and J by 0 bases, with 14 bases between the two germline ends. CDR3 size: 17 residues. This CDR3 reads CASSQDPMGHLNTEAFF. CDR3 coding DNA: TGTGCCAGCAGCCAAGATCCAATGGGACACCTGAACACTGAAGCTTTCTTT.

This clonotype was seen more than once but under ten times. The rearrangement links TRBV7-3 to TRBJ2-4; 10 nucleotides agree with TRBD2. The end of the DNA fits TRBJ2-7 better, so the J call may be wrong. The germline CDR1 and CDR2 sequences are SGHTA and FQGTGA. CDR3 length equals 14 residues. The CDR3 DNA reads TGTGCCAGCAGCCGAAGCGGGGGGGACTACGAGCAGTACTTC. The encoded protein is CASSRSGGDYEQYF.

This rearrangement joins TRBV6-6 to TRBJ2-7; a weak D match, TRBD2 (5 bases). The assigned J gene may be wrong: the sequence end matches TRBJ2-4 better. CDR3 length equals 14 residues. Germline CDR1 MNHNY, CDR2 SVGAGI (reference sequence). CDR3 DNA sequence: TGTGCCAGCAGGGAGGAAGAAGCCAAAAACATTCAGTACTTC. Translating it yields CASREEEAKNIQYF.

The chain employs TRBV5-8 and TRBJ2-4, with D possibly matching TRBD1 (5 bases). Trimming pared 7 bases from V and 2 bases from J, leaving 13 bases between. Germline-derived CDR1 and CDR2 are SGHTS and YDEGEE. The CDR3 covers 14 residues. CDR3 region: CASRPGLTKNIQYF. CDR3 coding DNA: TGTGCCAGCCGCCCAGGGTTAACCAAAAACATTCAGTACTTC.

This clonotype has more than one count but fewer than ten. The chain carries TRBV20-1 and TRBJ2-7; a weak D match, TRBD2 (6 bases). From germline, CDR1 is DFQATT and CDR2 SNEGSKA (reference sequence). The ends were cut back, 6 bases at V and 2 bases at J, with 11 bases in the middle. CDR3 length: 12 amino acids. CDR3 region: CSAPDYTYEQYF. CDR3 sequence (DNA): TGCAGTGCCCCGGACTACACCTACGAGCAGTACTTC.

The V call is TRBV4-3, the J call TRBJ2-3; TRBD2 matches 8 bases. The CDR3 has 16 amino acids. Germline CDR1 and CDR2: LGHNA and YSLEER. With 3 bases clipped from V and 4 bases from J, the junction kept 9 bases outside the gene matches. DNA of the CDR3: TGCGCCAGCAGCCATTTGAACGGGAGGGGGGCAGATACGCAGTATTTT. Translation: CASSHLNGRGADTQYF.

This clonotype was detected only a few times. The rearrangement uses TRBV7-2 and TRBJ2-1; D is perhaps TRBD2 (7 bases). Germline lookup yields CDR1 SGHTA and CDR2 FQGNSA. The V and J ends lost 0 bases and 4 bases respectively, with 16 bases between them. This CDR3 is built from 17 residues. This CDR3 is CASSLAVGGGSYNEQFF. The CDR3 nucleotides read TGTGCCAGCAGCTTAGCGGTGGGGGGGGGCTCTTACAATGAGCAGTTCTTC.

This chain joins TRBV5-1 and TRBJ2-3; TRBD2 might be the D (5 bases). Trimming removed 4 bases at V and 7 bases at J, with 16 bases between. This CDR3 has 14 residues. In germline, CDR1 is SGHRS, CDR2 YFSETQ. The CDR3 is CASSIDPGSNTQYF. In nucleotides, the CDR3 is TGCGCCAGCAGCATTGATCCGGGATCGAATACGCAGTATTTT.